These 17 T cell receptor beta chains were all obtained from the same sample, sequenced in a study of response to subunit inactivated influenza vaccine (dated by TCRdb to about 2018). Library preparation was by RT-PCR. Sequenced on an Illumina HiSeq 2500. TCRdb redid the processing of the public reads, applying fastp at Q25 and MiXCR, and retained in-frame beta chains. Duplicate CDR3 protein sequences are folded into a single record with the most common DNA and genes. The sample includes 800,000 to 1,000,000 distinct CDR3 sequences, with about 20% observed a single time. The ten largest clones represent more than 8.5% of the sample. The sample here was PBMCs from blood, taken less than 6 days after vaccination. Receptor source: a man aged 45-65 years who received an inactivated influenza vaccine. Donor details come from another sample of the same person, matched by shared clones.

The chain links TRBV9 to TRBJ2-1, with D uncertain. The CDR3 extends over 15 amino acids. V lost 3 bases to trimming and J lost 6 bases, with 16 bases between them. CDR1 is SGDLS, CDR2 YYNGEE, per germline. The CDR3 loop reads CASSEVTAPINEQFF. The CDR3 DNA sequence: TGTGCCAGCAGCGAGGTCACCGCGCCGATCAATGAGCAGTTCTTC.

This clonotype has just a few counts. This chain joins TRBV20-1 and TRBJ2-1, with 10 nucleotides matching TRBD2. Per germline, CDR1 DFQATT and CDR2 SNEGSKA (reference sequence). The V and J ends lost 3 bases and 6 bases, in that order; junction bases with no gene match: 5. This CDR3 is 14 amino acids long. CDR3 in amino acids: CSARSSGRVNEQFF. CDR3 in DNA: TGCAGTGCTAGGTCTAGCGGGAGAGTCAATGAGCAGTTCTTC.

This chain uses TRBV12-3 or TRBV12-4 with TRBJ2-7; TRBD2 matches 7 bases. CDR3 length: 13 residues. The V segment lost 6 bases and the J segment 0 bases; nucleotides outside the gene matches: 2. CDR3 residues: CASRRGNSYEQYF. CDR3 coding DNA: TGTGCCAGCAGGCGGGGGAACTCCTACGAGCAGTACTTC.

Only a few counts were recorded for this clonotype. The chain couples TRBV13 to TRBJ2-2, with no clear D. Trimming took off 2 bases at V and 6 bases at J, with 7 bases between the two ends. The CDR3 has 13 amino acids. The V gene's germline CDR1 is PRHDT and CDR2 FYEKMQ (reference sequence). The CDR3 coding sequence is TGTGCCAGCAGCTTATTTGGCGCCGGGGAGCTGTTTTTT. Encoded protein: CASSLFGAGELFF. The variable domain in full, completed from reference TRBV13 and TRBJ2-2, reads AAGVIQSPRHLIKEKRETATLKCYPIPRHDTVYWYQQGPGQDPQFLISFYEKMQSDKGSIPDRFSAQQFSDYHSELNMSSLELGDSALYFCASSLFGAGELFFGEGSRLTVL.

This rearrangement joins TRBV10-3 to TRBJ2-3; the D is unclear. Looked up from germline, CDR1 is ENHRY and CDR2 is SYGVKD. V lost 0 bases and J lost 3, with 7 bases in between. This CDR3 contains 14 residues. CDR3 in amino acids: CAISESAVTDTQYF. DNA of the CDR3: TGTGCCATCAGTGAGTCAGCAGTTACAGATACGCAGTATTTT.

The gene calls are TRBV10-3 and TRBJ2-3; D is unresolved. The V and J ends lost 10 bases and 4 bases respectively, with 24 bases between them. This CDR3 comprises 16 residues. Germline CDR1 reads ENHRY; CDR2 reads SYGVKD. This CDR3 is CATQRAQARGSDTQYF. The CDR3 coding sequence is TGTGCCACCCAAAGAGCCCAAGCCCGTGGGTCAGATACGCAGTATTTT.

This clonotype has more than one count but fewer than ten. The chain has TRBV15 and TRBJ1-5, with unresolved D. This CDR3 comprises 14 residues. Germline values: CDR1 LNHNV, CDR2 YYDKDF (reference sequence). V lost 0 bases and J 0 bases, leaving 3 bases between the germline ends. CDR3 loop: CATSRDGSNQPQHF. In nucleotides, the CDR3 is TGTGCCACCAGCAGAGACGGTAGCAATCAGCCCCAGCATTTT. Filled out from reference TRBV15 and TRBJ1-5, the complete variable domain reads DAMVIQNPRYQVTQFGKPVTLSCSQTLNHNVMYWYQQKSSQAPKLLFHYYDKDFNNEADTPDNFQSRRPNTSFCFLDIRSPGLGDTAMYLCATSRDGSNQPQHFGDGTRLSIL.

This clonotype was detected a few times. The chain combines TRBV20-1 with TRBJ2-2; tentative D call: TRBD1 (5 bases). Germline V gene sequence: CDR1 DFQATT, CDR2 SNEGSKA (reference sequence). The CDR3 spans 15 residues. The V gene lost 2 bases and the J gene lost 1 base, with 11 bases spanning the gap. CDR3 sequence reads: CSARSRVRNTGELFF. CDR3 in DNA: TGCAGTGCTAGATCCAGGGTGAGGAACACCGGGGAGCTGTTTTTT.

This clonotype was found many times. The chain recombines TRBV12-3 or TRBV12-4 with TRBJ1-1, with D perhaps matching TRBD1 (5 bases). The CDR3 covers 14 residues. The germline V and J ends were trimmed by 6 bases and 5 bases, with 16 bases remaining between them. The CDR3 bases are TGTGCCAGCAGGCCGCCGGGACGTAGGACTGAAGCTTTCTTT. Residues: CASRPPGRRTEAFF.

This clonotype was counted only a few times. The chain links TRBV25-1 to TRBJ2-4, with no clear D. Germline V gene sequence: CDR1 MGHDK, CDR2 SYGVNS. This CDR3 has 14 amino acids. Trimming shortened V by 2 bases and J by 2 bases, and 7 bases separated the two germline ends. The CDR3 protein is CASSEKETKNIQYF. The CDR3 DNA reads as TGTGCCAGCAGTGAAAAGGAGACCAAAAACATTCAGTACTTC.

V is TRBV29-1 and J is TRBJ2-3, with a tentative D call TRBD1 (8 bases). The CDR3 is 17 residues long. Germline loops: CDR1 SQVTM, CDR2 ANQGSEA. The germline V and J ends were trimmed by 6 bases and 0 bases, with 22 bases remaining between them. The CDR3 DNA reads TGCAGCGTGCTTTCTCGATACAGGGGGGGTAGCACAGATACGCAGTATTTT. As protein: CSVLSRYRGGSTDTQYF.

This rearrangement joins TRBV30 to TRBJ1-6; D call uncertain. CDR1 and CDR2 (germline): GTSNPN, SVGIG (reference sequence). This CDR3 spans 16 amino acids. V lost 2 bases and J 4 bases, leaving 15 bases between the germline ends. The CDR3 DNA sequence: TGTGCCTGGAGTTCGACGGAGTCCACTTATAATTCACCCCTCCACTTT. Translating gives CAWSSTESTYNSPLHF.

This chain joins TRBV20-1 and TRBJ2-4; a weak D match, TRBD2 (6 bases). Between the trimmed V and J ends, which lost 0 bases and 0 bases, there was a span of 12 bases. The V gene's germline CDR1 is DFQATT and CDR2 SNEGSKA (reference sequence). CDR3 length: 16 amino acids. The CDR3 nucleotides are TGCAGTGCTAGAGATCTCGGGGGTCTAGCCAAAAACATTCAGTACTTC. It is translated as CSARDLGGLAKNIQYF.

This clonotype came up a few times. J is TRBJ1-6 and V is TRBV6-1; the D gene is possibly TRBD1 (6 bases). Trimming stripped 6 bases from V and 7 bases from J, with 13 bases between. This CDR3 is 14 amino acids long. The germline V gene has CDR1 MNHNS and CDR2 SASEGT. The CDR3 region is CASSRQVWNSPLHF. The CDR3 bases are TGTGCCAGCAGCAGACAGGTTTGGAATTCACCCCTCCACTTT.

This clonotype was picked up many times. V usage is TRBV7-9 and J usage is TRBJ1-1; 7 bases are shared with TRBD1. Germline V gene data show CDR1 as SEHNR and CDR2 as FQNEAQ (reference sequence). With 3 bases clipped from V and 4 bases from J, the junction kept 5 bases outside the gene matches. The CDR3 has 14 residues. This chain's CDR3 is CASSLTGLGTEAFF. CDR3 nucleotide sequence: TGTGCCAGCAGCTTGACAGGGTTGGGCACTGAAGCTTTCTTT.

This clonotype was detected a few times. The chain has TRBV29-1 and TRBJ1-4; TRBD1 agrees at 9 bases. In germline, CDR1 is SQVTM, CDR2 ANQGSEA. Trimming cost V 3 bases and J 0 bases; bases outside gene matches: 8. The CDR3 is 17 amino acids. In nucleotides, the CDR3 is TGCAGCGTTGACCCCGGGACAGGGATTCCAACTAATGAAAAACTGTTTTTT. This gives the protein CSVDPGTGIPTNEKLFF. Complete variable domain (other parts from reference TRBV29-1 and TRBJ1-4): SAVISQKPSRDICQRGTSLTIQCQVDSQVTMMFWYRQQPGQSLTLIATANQGSEATYESGFVIDKFPISRPNLTFSTLTVSNMSPEDSSIYLCSVDPGTGIPTNEKLFFGSGTQLSVL.

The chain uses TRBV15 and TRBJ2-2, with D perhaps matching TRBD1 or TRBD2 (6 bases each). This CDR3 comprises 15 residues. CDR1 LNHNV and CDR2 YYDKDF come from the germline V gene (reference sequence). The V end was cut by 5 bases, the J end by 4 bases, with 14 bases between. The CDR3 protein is CATSYRAGSTGELFF. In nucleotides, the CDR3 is TGTGCCACCAGCTACAGGGCGGGGAGCACCGGGGAGCTGTTTTTT.